This record concerns one TCR beta chain sequence. What antigen it recognizes has not been identified. Nothing much larger sits one base from this clone, and base qualities are not available. The sample belongs to a study of T-cell memory formation after mild COVID-19 (dated by TCRdb to the early 2020s). In terms of the full investigation: Most TCR sequence clusters were specific to one of the two donors. T-cell clones expanding and contracting after mild COVID-19 in two donors were tracked by longitudinal TCRalpha and TCRbeta repertoire sequencing. The cohort was made up of two young adult volunteers, one female and one male, who were previously healthy.

PBMCs were isolated by Ficoll-Paque density gradient centrifugation. These reads were obtained on an Illumina NovaSeq 6000. Using 5'RACE with constant-segment primers, TCRalpha and TCRbeta cDNA libraries were constructed, with sample barcodes and unique molecular identifiers added in the process. RNA was extracted from every sample with Trizol reagent. Libraries were amplified in two PCR steps, with a second sample barcode and Illumina TruSeq adapters added in the second step. Sequencing of libraries was performed on an Illumina NovaSeq with 2 x 150 bp paired-end reads. The authors' pipeline ran thus. Demultiplexing of reads and collapsing into UMI-guided consensus sequences were performed with migec v1.2.7. With mixcr v2.1.11, UMI consensuses were aligned to TRA and TRB V and J templates and assembled into clonotypes. A clonotype was counted as expanded or contracted only if both edgeR and NoisET called the change significant, with noise models trained on biological replicates. For edgeR calls, the thresholds were a false discovery rate-adjusted p below 0.01 and a log2 fold-change of 1. As an exploratory analysis of dynamics, PCA with hierarchical clustering was applied to max-normalized trajectories of the 1000 most abundant clonotypes. Each responding clone was given a CD4 or CD8 phenotype based on the CD4+ and CD8+ repertoires, which had been sequenced separately. The public reads were quality trimmed at Q25 with fastp and then assembled into clones with MiXCR by TCRdb, keeping productive beta chains. Merged by CDR3 protein, the rows form single entries marked with the most common genes and DNA. The V and J calls and clone size come from TCRdb's table, not from the authors' own analysis. The sample includes around 340,000 distinct CDR3 sequences, with 15% observed a single time. The ten most abundant clones make up 20% to 25% of the sample.

The research as a whole found: Contracting CD4+ clones were located mainly in the CM and EM memory subsets, whereas CD8+ clones were found to be enriched in EMRA. Some responding clones were detected in pre-infection memory, suggesting pre-existing cross-reactive memory T cells joined the SARS-CoV-2 response. SARS-CoV-2 specificity of the second-wave clones peaking on day 37 was not confirmed. Only a couple of mild cases were covered by the study, and larger cohorts that include severe cases with pre-infection samples were considered necessary. Clones contracting from day 15 to 85 had balanced CD4/CD8 phenotypes, while a second wave expanding from day 15 to 37 was biased towards CD4+.

V loses 2 bases at its end and J loses 3 bases; junction bases beyond the gene matches: 7. The CDR3 has 15 amino acids, counting the end cysteine and phenylalanine. Just CDR3 DNA is preserved here, 45 bases in frame from base 1. CDR1 and CDR2, looked up from the germline V gene (reference sequence), are MNHNY and SVGAGI. This chain joins TRBV6-6 to TRBJ2-7; 7 central nucleotides agree with TRBD2. The sample taken for sequencing was PBMCs or a T cell subset sorted from them (not recorded which). The receptor's source is a man aged 18 to 35 who had mild COVID-19 (a few samples of this study predate the infection). The sample titles of this study are shuffled in the database, so cell type and time point are left out; the donor was told from shared clones. The DNA reads as follows: TGTGCCAGCAGTTACCCGCTCGGGAGGAGCTACGAGCAGTACTTC. This translates into CASSYPLGRSYEQYF.